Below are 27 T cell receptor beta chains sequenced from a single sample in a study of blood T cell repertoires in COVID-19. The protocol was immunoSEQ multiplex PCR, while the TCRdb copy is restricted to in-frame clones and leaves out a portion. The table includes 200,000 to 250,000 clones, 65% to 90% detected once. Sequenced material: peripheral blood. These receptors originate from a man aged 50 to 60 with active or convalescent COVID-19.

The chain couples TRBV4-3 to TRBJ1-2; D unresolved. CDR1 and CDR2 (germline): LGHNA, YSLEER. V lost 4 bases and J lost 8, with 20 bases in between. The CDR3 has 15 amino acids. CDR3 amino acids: CASSPQLGRPNGYTF. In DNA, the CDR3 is TGCGCCAGCAGCCCCCAGTTGGGCAGGCCAAACGGCTACACCTTC.

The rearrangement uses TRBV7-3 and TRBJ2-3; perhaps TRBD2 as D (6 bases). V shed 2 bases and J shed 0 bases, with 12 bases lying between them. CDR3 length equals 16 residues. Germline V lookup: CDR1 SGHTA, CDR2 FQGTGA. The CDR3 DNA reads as TGTGCCAGCAGCTTAGGGGCCGGGACTAGCACAGATACGCAGTATTTT. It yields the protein CASSLGAGTSTDTQYF.

This CDR3 reads CASSPGWLAGRYEQYF. CDR3 nucleotides: TGTGCCAGCTCACCTGGATGGCTAGCGGGACGCTACGAGCAGTACTTC. The gene calls are TRBV18 and TRBJ2-7; 9 bases match TRBD2. This CDR3 is 16 amino acids long. Germline CDR1 KGHSH, CDR2 LQKENI. V trimming: 3 bases; J trimming: 3 bases; junction bases outside the gene matches: 9. Together with reference TRBV18 and TRBJ2-7, the CDR3 gives the full variable domain: NAGVMQNPRHLVRRRGQEARLRCSPMKGHSHVYWYRQLPEEGLKFMVYLQKENIIDESGMPKERFSAEFPKEGPSILRIQQVVRGDSAAYFCASSPGWLAGRYEQYFGPGTRLTVT.

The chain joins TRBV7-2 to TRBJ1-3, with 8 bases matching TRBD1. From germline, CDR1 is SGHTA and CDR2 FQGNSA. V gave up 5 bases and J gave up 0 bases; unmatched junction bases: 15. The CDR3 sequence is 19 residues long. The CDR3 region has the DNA TGTGCCAGCAGCCGCAGGGGGCCAACCTTCTTAACCTCTGGAAACACCATATATTTT. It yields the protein CASSRRGPTFLTSGNTIYF.

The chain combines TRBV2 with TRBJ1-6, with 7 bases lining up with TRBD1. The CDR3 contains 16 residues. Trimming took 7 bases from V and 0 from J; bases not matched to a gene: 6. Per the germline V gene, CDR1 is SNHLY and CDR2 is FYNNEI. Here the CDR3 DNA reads TGTGCCAGCATCGCTGACAGGGCCTCCTATAATTCACCCCTCCACTTT. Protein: CASIADRASYNSPLHF.

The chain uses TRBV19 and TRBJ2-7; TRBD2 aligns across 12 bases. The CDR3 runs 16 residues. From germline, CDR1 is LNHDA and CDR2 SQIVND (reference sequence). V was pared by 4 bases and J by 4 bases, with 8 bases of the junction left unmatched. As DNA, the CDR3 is TGTGCCAGTAGTAAGAGACTAGCGGGAGAGGGTTACGAGCAGTACTTC. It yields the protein CASSKRLAGEGYEQYF.

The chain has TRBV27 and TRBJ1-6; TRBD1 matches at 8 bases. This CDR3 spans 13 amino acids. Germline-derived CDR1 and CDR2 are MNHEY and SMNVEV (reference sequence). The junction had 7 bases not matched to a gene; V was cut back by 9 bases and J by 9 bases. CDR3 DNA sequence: TGTGCCAGTAGGACAGGGTCGGGTTCACCCCTCCACTTT. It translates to CASRTGSGSPLHF.

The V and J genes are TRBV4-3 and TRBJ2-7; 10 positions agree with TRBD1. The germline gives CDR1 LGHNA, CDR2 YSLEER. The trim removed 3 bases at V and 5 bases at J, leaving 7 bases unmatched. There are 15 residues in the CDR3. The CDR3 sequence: CASSQGTGVGNEQYF. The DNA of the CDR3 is TGCGCCAGCAGCCAGGGGACAGGGGTTGGAAACGAGCAGTACTTC.

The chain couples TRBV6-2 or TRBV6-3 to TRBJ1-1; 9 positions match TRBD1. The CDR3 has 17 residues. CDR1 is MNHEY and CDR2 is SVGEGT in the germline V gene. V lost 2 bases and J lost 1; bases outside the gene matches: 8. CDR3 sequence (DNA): TGTGCCAGCAGTTACCCAACAGGGGGCGCGACGAACACTGAAGCTTTCTTT. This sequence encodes CASSYPTGGATNTEAFF.

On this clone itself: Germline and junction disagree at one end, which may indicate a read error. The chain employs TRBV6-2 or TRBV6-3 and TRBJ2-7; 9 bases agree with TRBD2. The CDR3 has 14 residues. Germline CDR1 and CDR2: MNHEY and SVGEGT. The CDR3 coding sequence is TGTGTCAGCAGTTATAGCGGGAGTCCCTACGAGCAGTACTTC. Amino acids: CVSSYSGSPYEQYF.

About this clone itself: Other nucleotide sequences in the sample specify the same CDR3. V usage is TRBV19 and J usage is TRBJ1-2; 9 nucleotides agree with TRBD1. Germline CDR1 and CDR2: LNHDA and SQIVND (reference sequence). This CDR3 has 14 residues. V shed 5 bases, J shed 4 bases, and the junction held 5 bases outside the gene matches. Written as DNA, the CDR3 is TGTGCCAGTAGTCCGGACAGGGGAGGCTATGGCTACACCTTC. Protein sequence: CASSPDRGGYGYTF.

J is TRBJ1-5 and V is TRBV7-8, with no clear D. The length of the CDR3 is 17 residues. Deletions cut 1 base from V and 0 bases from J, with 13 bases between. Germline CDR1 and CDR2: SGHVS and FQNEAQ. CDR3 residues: CASSLGHPAGSNQPQHF. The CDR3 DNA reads TGTGCCAGCAGCTTAGGACATCCAGCCGGTAGCAATCAGCCCCAGCATTTT.

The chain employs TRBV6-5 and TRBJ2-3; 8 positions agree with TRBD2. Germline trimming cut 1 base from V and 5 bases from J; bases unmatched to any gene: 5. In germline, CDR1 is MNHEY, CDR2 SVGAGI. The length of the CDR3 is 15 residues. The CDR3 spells CASSYFGTSVDTQYF. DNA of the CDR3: TGTGCCAGCAGTTACTTTGGGACTAGTGTAGATACGCAGTATTTT.

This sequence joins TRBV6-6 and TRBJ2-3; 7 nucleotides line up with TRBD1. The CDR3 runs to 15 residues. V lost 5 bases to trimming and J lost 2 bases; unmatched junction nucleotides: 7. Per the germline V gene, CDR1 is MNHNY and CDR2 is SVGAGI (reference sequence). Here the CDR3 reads CASSTQDRPTDTQYF. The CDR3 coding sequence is TGTGCCAGCAGTACCCAGGACAGGCCCACAGATACGCAGTATTTT.

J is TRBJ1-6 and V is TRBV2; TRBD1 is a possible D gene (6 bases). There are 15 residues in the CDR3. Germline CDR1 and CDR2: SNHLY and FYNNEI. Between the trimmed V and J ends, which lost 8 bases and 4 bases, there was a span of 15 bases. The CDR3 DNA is TGTGCCAGCCAAACAGGGTTTTCGTATAATTCACCCCTCCACTTT. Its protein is CASQTGFSYNSPLHF.

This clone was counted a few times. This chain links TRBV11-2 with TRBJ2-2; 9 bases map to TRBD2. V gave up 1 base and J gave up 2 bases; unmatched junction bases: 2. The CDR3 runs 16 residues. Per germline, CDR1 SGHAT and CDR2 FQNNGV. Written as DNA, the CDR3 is TGTGCCAGCAGCTTAGTTAGCGGGGGAAACACCGGGGAGCTGTTTTTT. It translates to CASSLVSGGNTGELFF. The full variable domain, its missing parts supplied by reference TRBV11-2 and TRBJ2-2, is EAGVAQSPRYKIIEKRQSVAFWCNPISGHATLYWYQQILGQGPKLLIQFQNNGVVDDSQLPKDRFSAERLKGVDSTLKIQPAKLEDSAVYLCASSLVSGGNTGELFFGEGSRLTVL.

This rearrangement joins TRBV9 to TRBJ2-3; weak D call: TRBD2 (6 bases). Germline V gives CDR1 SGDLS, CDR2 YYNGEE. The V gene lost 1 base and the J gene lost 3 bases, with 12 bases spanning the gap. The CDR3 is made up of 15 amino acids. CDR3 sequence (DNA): TGTGCCAGCAGCGTACCAGCGGGTGGGACAGATACGCAGTATTTT. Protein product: CASSVPAGGTDTQYF.

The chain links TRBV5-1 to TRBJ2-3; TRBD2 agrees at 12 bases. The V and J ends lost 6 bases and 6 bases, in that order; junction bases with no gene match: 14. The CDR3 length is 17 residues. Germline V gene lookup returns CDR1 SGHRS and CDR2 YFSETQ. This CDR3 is CASTRLAGVSSGDTQYF. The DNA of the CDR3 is TGCGCCAGCACAAGACTAGCGGGAGTGTCCTCTGGGGATACGCAGTATTTT.

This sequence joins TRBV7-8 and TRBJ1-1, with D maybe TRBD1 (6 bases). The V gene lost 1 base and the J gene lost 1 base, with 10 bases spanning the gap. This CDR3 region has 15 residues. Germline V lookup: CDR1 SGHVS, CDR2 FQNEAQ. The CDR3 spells CASSLGVQGNTEAFF. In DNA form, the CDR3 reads TGTGCCAGCAGCTTAGGAGTACAGGGGAACACTGAAGCTTTCTTT.

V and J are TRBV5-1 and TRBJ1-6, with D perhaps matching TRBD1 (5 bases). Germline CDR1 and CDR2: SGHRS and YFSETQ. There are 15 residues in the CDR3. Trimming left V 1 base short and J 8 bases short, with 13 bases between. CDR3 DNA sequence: TGCGCCAGCAGCTTGACCGACAGAAGCGATTCACCCCTCCACTTT. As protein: CASSLTDRSDSPLHF.

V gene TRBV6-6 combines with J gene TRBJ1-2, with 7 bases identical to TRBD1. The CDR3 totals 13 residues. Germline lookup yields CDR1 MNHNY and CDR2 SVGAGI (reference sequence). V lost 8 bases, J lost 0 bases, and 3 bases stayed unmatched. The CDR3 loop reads CASRDRTNYGYTF. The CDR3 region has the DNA TGTGCCAGCCGGGACAGAACTAACTATGGCTACACCTTC.

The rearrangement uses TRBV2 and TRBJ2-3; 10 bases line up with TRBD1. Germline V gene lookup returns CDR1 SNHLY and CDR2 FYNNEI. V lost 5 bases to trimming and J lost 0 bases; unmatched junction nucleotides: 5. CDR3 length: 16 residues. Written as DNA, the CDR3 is TGTGCCAGCAGTCCGATGGGACAGGGGAGCACAGATACGCAGTATTTT. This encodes CASSPMGQGSTDTQYF.

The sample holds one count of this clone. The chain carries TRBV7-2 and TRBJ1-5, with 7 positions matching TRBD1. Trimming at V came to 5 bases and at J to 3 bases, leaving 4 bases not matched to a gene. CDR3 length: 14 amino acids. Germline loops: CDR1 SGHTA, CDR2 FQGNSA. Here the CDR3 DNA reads TGTGCCAGCAGCCCCGACAGGGACAATCAGCCCCAGCATTTT. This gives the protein CASSPDRDNQPQHF.

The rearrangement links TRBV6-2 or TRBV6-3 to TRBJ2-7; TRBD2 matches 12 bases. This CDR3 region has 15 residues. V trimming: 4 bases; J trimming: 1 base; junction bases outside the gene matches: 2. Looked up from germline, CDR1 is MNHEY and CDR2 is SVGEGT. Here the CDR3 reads CASSSLAGGSYEQYF. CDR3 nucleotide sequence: TGTGCCAGCAGTTCACTAGCGGGAGGATCCTACGAGCAGTACTTC.

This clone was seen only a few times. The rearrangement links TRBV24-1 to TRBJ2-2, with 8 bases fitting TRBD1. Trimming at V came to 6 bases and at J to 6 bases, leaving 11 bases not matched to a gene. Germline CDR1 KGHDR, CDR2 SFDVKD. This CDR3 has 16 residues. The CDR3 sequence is CATSTPLTGVSGELFF. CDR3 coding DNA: TGTGCCACCAGTACCCCGTTGACAGGGGTGTCCGGGGAGCTGTTTTTT.

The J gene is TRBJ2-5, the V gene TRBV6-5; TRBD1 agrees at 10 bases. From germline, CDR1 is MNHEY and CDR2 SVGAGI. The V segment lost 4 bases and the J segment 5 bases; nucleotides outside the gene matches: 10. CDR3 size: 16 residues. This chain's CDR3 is CASSSPRDRGRETQYF. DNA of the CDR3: TGTGCCAGCAGTTCTCCACGGGACAGGGGAAGGGAGACCCAGTACTTC.

In DNA form, the CDR3 reads TGTGCCAGTAGCCCCCCGGGGGAGGTGGGCAATGAGCAGTTCTTC. Translating gives CASSPPGEVGNEQFF. The chain has TRBV19 and TRBJ2-1; D perhaps matches TRBD2 (6 bases). V was trimmed by 6 bases and J by 6 bases, leaving 18 bases between them. Per the germline V gene, CDR1 is LNHDA and CDR2 is SQIVND (reference sequence). CDR3 size: 15 residues.